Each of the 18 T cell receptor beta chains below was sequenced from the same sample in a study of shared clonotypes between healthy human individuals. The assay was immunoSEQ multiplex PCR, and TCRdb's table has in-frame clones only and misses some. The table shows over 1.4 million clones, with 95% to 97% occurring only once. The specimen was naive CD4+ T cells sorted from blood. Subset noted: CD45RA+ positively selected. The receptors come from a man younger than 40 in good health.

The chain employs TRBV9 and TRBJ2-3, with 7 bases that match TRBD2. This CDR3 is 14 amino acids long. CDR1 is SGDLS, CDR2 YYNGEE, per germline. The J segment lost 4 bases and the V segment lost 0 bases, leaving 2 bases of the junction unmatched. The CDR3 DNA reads TGTGCCAGCAGCGTAGTAGGGAGGGCAGATACGCAGTATTTT. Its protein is CASSVVGRADTQYF.

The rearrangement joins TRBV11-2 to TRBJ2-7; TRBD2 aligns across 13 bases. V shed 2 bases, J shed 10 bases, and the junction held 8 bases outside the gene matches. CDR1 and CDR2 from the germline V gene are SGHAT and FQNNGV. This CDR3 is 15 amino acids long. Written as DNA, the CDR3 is TGTGCCAGCAGCTTAAGGGCGGGACTAGCGGGAACTCAGTACTTC. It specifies CASSLRAGLAGTQYF.

The CDR3 nucleotides read TGTGCCATCGGCGGGACTAGCGGGACCCACTACGAGCAGTACTTC. This gives the protein CAIGGTSGTHYEQYF. The chain couples TRBV28 to TRBJ2-7, with 13 bases lining up with TRBD2. Germline CDR1 is MDHEN and CDR2 is SYDVKM. The ends lost 10 bases at V and 3 bases at J; junction bases unmatched: 9. The CDR3 sequence is 15 residues long.

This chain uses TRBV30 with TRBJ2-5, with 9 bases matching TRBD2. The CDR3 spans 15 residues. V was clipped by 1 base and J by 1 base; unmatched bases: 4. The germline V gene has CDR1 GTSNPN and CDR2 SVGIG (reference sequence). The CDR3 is CAWSGGLALQETQYF. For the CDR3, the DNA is TGTGCCTGGAGTGGAGGACTAGCGCTCCAAGAGACCCAGTACTTC.

The CDR3 reads CASSPTGTSWGEQYF. CDR3 nucleotides: TGTGCCAGCAGCCCTACCGGGACTAGTTGGGGCGAGCAGTACTTC. The chain combines TRBV11-2 with TRBJ2-7; TRBD2 aligns across 8 bases. J was trimmed by 6 bases and V by 5 bases; bases with no gene match: 12. Germline V lookup: CDR1 SGHAT, CDR2 FQNNGV. There are 15 residues in the CDR3.

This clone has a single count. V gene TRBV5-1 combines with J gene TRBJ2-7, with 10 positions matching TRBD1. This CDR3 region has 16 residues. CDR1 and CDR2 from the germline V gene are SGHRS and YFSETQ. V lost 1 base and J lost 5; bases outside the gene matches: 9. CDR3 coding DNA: TGCGCCAGCAGCTTGTTGGCGGACAGGGGGGTCCACGAGCAGTACTTC. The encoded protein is CASSLLADRGVHEQYF.

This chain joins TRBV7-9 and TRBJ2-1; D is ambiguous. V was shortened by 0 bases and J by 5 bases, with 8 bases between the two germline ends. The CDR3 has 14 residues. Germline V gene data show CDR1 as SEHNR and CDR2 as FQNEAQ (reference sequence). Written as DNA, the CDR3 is TGTGCCAGCAGCTTAGCCCAGCGCGACAATGAGCAGTTCTTC. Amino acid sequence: CASSLAQRDNEQFF.

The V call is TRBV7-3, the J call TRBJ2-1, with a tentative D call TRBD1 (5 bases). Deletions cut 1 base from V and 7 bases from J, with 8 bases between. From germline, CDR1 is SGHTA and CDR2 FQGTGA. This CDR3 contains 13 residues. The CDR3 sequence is CASSLIPGNEQFF. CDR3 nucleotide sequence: TGTGCCAGCAGCTTAATTCCAGGGAATGAGCAGTTCTTC.

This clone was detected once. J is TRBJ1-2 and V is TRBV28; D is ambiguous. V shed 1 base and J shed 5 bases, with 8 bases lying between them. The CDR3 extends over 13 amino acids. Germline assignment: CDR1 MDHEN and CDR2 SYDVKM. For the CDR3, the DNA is TGTGCCAGCAGTTTATATCAGGAGTATGGCTACACCTTC. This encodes CASSLYQEYGYTF.

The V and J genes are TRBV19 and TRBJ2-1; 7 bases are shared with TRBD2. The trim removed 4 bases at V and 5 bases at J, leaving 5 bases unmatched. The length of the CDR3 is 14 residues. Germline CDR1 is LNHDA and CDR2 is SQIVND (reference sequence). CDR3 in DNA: TGTGCCAGTAGTAGCCCCGGGACTAACAATGAGCAGTTCTTC. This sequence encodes CASSSPGTNNEQFF.

DNA of the CDR3: TGCGCCAGCAGCTTGGCCGGGACTAGTAACACCTACGAGCAGTACTTC. Translation: CASSLAGTSNTYEQYF. This chain connects TRBV5-1 to TRBJ2-7; 8 positions match TRBD2. The CDR3 extends over 16 amino acids. V gave up 0 bases and J gave up 2 bases; unmatched junction bases: 7. Germline assignment: CDR1 SGHRS and CDR2 YFSETQ.

The DNA for the CDR3 is TGTGCCAGCAGCCCTGGCCATGTGGCAGCAGGCTACACCTTC. Translating gives CASSPGHVAAGYTF. The V and J genes are TRBV5-4 and TRBJ1-2; D unresolved. Trimming cost V 4 bases and J 8 bases, with 18 bases left between them. This CDR3 comprises 14 residues. CDR1 SGHNT and CDR2 YYREEE come from the germline V gene (reference sequence).

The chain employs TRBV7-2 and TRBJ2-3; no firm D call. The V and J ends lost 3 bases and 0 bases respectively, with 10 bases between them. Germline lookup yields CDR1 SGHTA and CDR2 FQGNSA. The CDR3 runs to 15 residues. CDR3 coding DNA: TGTGCCAGCAGCTTTGGTCCGGTTAGCACAGATACGCAGTATTTT. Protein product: CASSFGPVSTDTQYF.

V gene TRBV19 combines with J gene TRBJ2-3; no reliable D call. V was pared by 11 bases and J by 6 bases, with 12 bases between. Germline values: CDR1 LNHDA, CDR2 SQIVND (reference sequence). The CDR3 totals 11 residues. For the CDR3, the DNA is TGTGCCGTCGGGTTACTCGATACGCAGTATTTT. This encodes CAVGLLDTQYF.

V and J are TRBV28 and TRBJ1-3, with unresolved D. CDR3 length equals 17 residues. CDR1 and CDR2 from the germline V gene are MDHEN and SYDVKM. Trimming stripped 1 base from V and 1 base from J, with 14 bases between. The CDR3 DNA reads TGTGCCAGCAGTTTATTAGGATTAGGGAAGTCTGGAAACACCATATATTTT. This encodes CASSLLGLGKSGNTIYF.

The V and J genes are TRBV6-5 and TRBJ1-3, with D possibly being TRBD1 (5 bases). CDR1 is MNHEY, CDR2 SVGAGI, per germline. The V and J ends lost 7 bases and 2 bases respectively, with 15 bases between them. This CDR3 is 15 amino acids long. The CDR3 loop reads CASTTVRGAGNTIYF. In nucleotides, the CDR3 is TGTGCCAGCACCACGGTCCGGGGCGCTGGAAACACCATATATTTT.

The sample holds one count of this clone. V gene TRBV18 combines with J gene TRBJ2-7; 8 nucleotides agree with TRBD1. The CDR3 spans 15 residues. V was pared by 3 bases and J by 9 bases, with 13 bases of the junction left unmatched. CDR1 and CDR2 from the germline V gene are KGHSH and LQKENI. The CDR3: CASSPLPDRAEWQYF. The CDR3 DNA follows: TGTGCCAGCTCACCCCTGCCGGACAGGGCTGAATGGCAGTACTTC.

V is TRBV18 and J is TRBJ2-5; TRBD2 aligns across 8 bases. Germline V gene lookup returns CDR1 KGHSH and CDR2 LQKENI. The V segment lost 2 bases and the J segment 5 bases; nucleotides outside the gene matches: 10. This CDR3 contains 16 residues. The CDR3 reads CASSPSGGRGSETQYF. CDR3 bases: TGTGCCAGCTCACCAAGCGGGGGAAGAGGGTCGGAGACCCAGTACTTC.